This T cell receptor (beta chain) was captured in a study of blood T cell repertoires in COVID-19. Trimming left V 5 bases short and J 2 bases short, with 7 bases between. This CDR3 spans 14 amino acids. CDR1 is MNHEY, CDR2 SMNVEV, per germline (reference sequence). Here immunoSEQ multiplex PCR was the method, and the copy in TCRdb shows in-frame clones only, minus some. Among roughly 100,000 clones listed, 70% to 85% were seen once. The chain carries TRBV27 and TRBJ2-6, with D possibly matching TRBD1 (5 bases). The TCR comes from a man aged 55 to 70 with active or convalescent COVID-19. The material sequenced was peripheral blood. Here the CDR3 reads CASSQGTGANVLTF. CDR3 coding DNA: TGTGCCAGCAGTCAGGGTACTGGGGCCAACGTCCTGACTTTC.